This TCR beta chain came from a study of graft-versus-host responses after intestinal transplantation. For the study at large: Tacrolimus plus steroids were given to all recipients for around three years, preceded by anti-thymocyte globulin induction. Overall study findings and caveats: Those patients showing graft-donor T cell macrochimerism displayed high graft-versus-host to host-versus-graft clonal ratios in allografts.

To note about this clone: Its antigen is unknown.

TCRdb's copy holds only in-frame clones and misses some; the assay was immunoSEQ multiplex PCR. The sample records some 120,000 clones, around 94% being singletons. The material was unstimulated CD8+ T cells sorted from spleen or lymph node cells, obtained before transplant. The origin of this receptor is a human donor who was the organ donor for an intestinal transplant.

The CDR3 DNA sequence: TGTGCCAGCAGTCCTACCCACCCGACAGTGGACCAATATAGCAATCAGCCCCAGCATTTT. Protein product: CASSPTHPTVDQYSNQPQHF. The chain links TRBV27 to TRBJ1-5; perhaps TRBD1 as D (5 bases). The germline V gene has CDR1 MNHEY and CDR2 SMNVEV (reference sequence). V was shortened by 5 bases and J by 0 bases, with 26 bases between the two germline ends. CDR3 length: 20 amino acids.